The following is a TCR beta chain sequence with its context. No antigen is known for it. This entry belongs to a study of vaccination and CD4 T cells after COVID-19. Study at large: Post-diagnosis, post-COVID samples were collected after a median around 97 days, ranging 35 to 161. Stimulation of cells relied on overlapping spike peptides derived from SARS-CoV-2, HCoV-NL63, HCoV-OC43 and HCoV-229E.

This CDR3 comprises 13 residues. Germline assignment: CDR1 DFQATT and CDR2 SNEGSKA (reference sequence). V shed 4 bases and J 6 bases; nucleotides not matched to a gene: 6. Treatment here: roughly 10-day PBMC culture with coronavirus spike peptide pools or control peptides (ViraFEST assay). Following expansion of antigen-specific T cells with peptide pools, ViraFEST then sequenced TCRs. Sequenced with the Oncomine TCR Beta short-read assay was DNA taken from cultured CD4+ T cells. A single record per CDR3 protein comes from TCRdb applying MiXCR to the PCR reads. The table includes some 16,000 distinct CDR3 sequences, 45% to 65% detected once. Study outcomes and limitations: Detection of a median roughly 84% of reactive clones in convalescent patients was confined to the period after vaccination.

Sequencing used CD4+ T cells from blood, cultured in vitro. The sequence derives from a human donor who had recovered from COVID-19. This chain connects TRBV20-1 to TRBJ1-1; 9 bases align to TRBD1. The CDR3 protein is CSAMTGGAAEAFF. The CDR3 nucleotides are TGCAGTGCTATGACAGGGGGGGCGGCTGAAGCTTTCTTT.